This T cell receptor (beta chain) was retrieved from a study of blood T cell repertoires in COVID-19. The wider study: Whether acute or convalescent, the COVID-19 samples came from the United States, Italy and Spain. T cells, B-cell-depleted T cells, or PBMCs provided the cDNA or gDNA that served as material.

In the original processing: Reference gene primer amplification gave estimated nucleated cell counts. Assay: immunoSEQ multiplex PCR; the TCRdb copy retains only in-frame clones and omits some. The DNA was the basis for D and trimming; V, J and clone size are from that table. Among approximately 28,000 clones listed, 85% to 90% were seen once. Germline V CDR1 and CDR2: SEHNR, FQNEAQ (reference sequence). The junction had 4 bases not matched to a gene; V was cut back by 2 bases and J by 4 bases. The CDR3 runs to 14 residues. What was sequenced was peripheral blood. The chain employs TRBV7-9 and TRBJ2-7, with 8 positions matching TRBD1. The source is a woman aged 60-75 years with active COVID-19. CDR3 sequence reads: CASSLTTGVYEQYF. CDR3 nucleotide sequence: TGTGCCAGCAGCTTAACGACAGGGGTTTACGAGCAGTACTTC.